This T cell receptor (beta chain) was captured by sequencing in a study of blood T cell repertoires in COVID-19. Across the study: PBMCs, B-cell-depleted T cells, or T cells were the source of the cDNA or gDNA that made up the material.

Followed over time, Seattle patients had been enrolled while infection was active. Methods used by the authors: Reference gene primer amplification gave nucleated cell count estimates. Clones were sequenced by immunoSEQ multiplex PCR, and TCRdb holds only the in-frame ones, with some missing. Clone size and the V and J calls come from that table; the DNA yielded D and trimming. The data contain roughly 380,000 clones, around 89% of them singletons. The table lists this clone with a few counts. V lost 1 base to trimming and J lost 2 bases; unmatched junction nucleotides: 3. CDR1 is SGHDN and CDR2 is FVKESK in the germline V gene. The CDR3 has 16 residues.

The genes are TRBV14 and TRBJ1-5; TRBD1 aligns across 9 bases. Material: peripheral blood. This clonotype originated in a woman aged 40 to 55 with COVID-19, enrolled during active disease. The CDR3 nucleotides read TGTGCCAGCAGCCAAGTAGGGACAGGGTGCAATCAGCCCCAGCATTTT. The encoded protein is CASSQVGTGCNQPQHF.